This TCR beta chain was profiled in a study of cytotoxic CD8 clonotypes in ibrutinib-treated CLL. Whole-study context: The patients comprised about a dozen relapsed/refractory and over 14 treatment-naive cases, about 18 IGHV unmutated.

Using immunoSEQ multiplex PCR, the repertoire was profiled, and TCRdb retains in-frame clones only, with some absent. The sample includes some 50,000 clones, 56% of them seen just once. The sequencing here drew on PBMCs, taken after 24 months of ibrutinib treatment. The origin of this receptor is a human donor with chronic lymphocytic leukemia.

CDR3 coding DNA: TGTGCCAGCAGCTTGGGGACAGGGGGGGAAAAACTGTTTTTT. Protein product: CASSLGTGGEKLFF. The chain is built from TRBV7-9 and TRBJ1-4, with 11 bases aligning to TRBD1. Germline V gene lookup returns CDR1 SEHNR and CDR2 FQNEAQ (reference sequence). The junction had 2 bases not matched to a gene; V was cut back by 3 bases and J by 8 bases. The CDR3 is 14 residues long.